One sample yielded the 13 T cell receptor beta chains listed below, sequenced in a study of CD8 T cells in ankylosing spondylitis. MiXCR, applied by TCRdb to the 5' RACE reads, yields one record per CDR3 protein. The table has roughly 370,000 distinct CDR3 sequences, 20% to 25% seen once; the top ten hold around 17%. Which antigens these TCRs recognize remains unknown. Whole-study findings and limits: What appeared characteristic of ankylosing spondylitis blood was a TCR beta motif of about eight highly homologous variants.

The specimen was blood, either unsorted or a sorted T cell fraction (not recorded which). Receptors originate from a male donor with ankylosing spondylitis.

This clonotype was seen more than once but under ten times. The CDR3 region is CSGRGRSTDTQYF. In DNA form, the CDR3 reads TGCAGCGGCCGTGGCAGATCCACAGATACGCAGTATTTT. J is TRBJ2-3 and V is TRBV29-1; D call uncertain. Germline CDR1 reads SQVTM; CDR2 reads ANQGSEA. The ends were cut back, 7 bases at V and 2 bases at J, with 13 bases in the middle. The CDR3 covers 13 residues.

The V and J genes are TRBV27 and TRBJ1-5, with D possibly matching TRBD1 (6 bases). Germline CDR1 MNHEY, CDR2 SMNVEV (reference sequence). This CDR3 region has 16 residues. V lost 0 bases, J lost 3 bases, and 12 bases lay in between. CDR3 in DNA: TGTGCCAGCAGTTTATCGGGGGGACAAGCCAATCAGCCCCAGCATTTT. It encodes CASSLSGGQANQPQHF.

This clonotype came up a few times. This sequence joins TRBV20-1 and TRBJ1-5, with D possibly matching TRBD1 (5 bases). The germline V and J ends were trimmed by 6 bases and 4 bases, with 19 bases remaining between them. This CDR3 region has 15 residues. Germline CDR1 and CDR2: DFQATT and SNEGSKA (reference sequence). The CDR3 here is CSAALPGQGNQPQHF. The CDR3, as DNA: TGCAGTGCCGCCCTCCCTGGGCAGGGTAATCAGCCCCAGCATTTT.

In its sample, this clonotype was seen a few times. The chain employs TRBV5-1 and TRBJ2-7; 9 positions match TRBD1. V lost 4 bases, J lost 7 bases, and 9 bases stayed unmatched. Germline CDR1 reads SGHRS; CDR2 reads YFSETQ. This CDR3 region has 14 residues. CDR3 sequence: CASSTGQGSGEQYF. CDR3 coding DNA: TGCGCCAGCAGCACGGGACAGGGTTCAGGGGAGCAGTACTTC.

This chain links TRBV5-1 with TRBJ2-7, with 9 bases identical to TRBD1. Germline CDR1 and CDR2: SGHRS and YFSETQ. V gave up 4 bases and J gave up 2 bases; unmatched junction bases: 4. This CDR3 is built from 14 residues. The CDR3 coding sequence is TGCGCCAGCAGCGGGGGGACAGGGCCCTACGAGCAGTACTTC. It yields the protein CASSGGTGPYEQYF.

This sequence joins TRBV5-1 and TRBJ2-3; D assignment may be TRBD1 or TRBD2 (6 bases each). V was shortened by 6 bases and J by 0 bases, with 20 bases between the two germline ends. Germline CDR1 is SGHRS and CDR2 is YFSETQ. There are 17 residues in the CDR3. The CDR3 here is CASTRGTVGASTDTQYF. The CDR3 DNA sequence: TGCGCCAGCACCCGGGGGACCGTGGGGGCTAGCACAGATACGCAGTATTTT.

This clonotype was observed a handful of times. Germline and junction disagree at one end, which may indicate a read error. The chain uses TRBV29-1 and TRBJ2-7; D gene uncertain. This CDR3 has 12 amino acids. Germline assignment: CDR1 SQVTM and CDR2 ANQGSEA. CDR3 region: CSAEYPPKAQYF. As DNA, the CDR3 is TGCAGCGCTGAATATCCCCCGAAGGCGCAGTACTTC.

This clonotype was observed at least ten times. This chain links TRBV5-1 with TRBJ2-5, with a tentative D call TRBD2 (6 bases). The CDR3 is 19 residues long. The germline CDR1 and CDR2 sequences are SGHRS and YFSETQ. V gave up 2 bases and J gave up 1 base, with 24 bases separating them. The CDR3 sequence is CASSFGGMGGLASQETQYF. The CDR3 DNA is TGCGCCAGCAGCTTTGGGGGAATGGGGGGACTCGCGTCCCAAGAGACCCAGTACTTC.

The rearrangement uses TRBV4-1 and TRBJ2-2; perhaps TRBD1 as D (5 bases). The CDR3 consists of 13 residues. Germline CDR1 and CDR2: MGHRA and YSYEKL. Trimming stripped 3 bases from V and 5 bases from J, with 7 bases between. This CDR3 reads CASSHRETGELFF. CDR3 in DNA: TGCGCCAGCAGCCACAGGGAAACCGGGGAGCTGTTTTTT.

Many counts were recorded for this clonotype. V gene TRBV5-6 combines with J gene TRBJ2-5; D remains ambiguous. Trimming shortened V by 6 bases and J by 5 bases, and 17 bases separated the two germline ends. This CDR3 contains 14 residues. Germline CDR1 is SGHDT and CDR2 is YYEEEE. In DNA form, the CDR3 reads TGTGCCAGCACCTCACAAGTCGGTGAGGAGACCCAGTACTTC. Amino acid sequence: CASTSQVGEETQYF.

The gene calls are TRBV20-1 and TRBJ2-1; 9 nucleotides line up with TRBD1. V was pared by 6 bases and J by 7 bases, with 16 bases of the junction left unmatched. Germline assignment: CDR1 DFQATT and CDR2 SNEGSKA (reference sequence). The CDR3 is 16 amino acids. The CDR3 DNA reads as TGCAGTGCCCTCCACAGGGGGCTCCCGAGGACTAATGAGCAGTTCTTC. It encodes CSALHRGLPRTNEQFF.

The chain is built from TRBV6-2 or TRBV6-3 and TRBJ2-3; 7 bases are shared with TRBD2. V dropped 6 bases and J dropped 3; count of bases not matched to a gene: 6. The length of the CDR3 is 14 residues. Germline V CDR1 and CDR2: MNHEY, SVGEGT. The CDR3 is CASRAGEVTDTQYF. In nucleotides, the CDR3 is TGTGCCAGCAGGGCGGGAGAGGTGACAGATACGCAGTATTTT.

V usage is TRBV28 and J usage is TRBJ1-3; 7 positions match TRBD1. Germline-derived CDR1 and CDR2 are MDHEN and SYDVKM. The CDR3 is 18 residues long. V dropped 6 bases and J dropped 0; count of bases not matched to a gene: 14. CDR3 loop: CASRGRDSITYSGNTIYF. CDR3 sequence (DNA): TGTGCCAGCAGGGGCCGGGACAGCATAACTTACTCTGGAAACACCATATATTTT.